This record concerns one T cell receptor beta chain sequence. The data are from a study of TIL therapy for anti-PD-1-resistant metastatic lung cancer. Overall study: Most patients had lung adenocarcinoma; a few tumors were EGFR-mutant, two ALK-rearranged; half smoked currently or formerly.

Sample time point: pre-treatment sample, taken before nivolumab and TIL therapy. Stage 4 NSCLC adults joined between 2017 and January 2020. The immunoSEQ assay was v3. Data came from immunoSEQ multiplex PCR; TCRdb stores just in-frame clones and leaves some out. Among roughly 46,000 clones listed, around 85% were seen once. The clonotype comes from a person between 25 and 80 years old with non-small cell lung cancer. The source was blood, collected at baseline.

CDR3 nucleotide sequence: TGTGCCAGCAGTCTGGACTCCGATAATGAGCAGTTCTTC. This translates into CASSLDSDNEQFF. The chain employs TRBV9 and TRBJ2-1; possibly TRBD2 for D (5 bases). V lost 5 bases and J 7 bases, leaving 13 bases between the germline ends. CDR1 is SGDLS, CDR2 YYNGEE, per germline. The CDR3 runs 13 residues.